The 24 T cell receptor beta chains below all came from one sample that was sequenced in a study of blood T cell repertoires in COVID-19 (dated by TCRdb to 2020 to 2021). The library was produced with the immunoSEQ multiplex PCR assay. Imported from immuneACCESS, the table was reduced by TCRdb to in-frame sequences with V and J called. These copies leave out some clones; in studies compared against another copy, an unresolved V gene accounts for under half, and the cause of the remainder is not known. The sample yields just over 20,000 clones; around 84% were counted once. The ten largest clones take up around 3.7% of the sample. The specimen was peripheral blood. The receptors come from a man aged 50 to 60 with active COVID-19.

The chain combines TRBV7-2 with TRBJ2-3; 7 bases fit TRBD1. The germline V gene has CDR1 SGHTA and CDR2 FQGNSA. This CDR3 region has 15 residues. J lost 0 bases, V lost 5 bases, and 5 bases had no gene match. The CDR3 sequence: CASSSRTGSTDTQYF. CDR3 nucleotide sequence: TGTGCCAGCAGCAGCCGGACAGGAAGCACAGATACGCAGTATTTT.

The gene calls are TRBV4-1 and TRBJ1-3; D is uncertain. Germline assignment: CDR1 MGHRA and CDR2 YSYEKL. The CDR3 consists of 14 residues. V was shortened by 1 base and J by 9 bases, with 13 bases between the two germline ends. CDR3 sequence (DNA): TGCGCCAGCAGCCAAGCAGTAACAGCCGCCACCATATATTTT. This sequence encodes CASSQAVTAATIYF.

The gene calls are TRBV19 and TRBJ1-3, with TRBD1 matching 8 bases. Germline V gene lookup returns CDR1 LNHDA and CDR2 SQIVND (reference sequence). Trimming removed 5 bases from V and 2 bases from J; junction bases left unmatched: 11. The CDR3 consists of 17 residues. The CDR3 reads CASSPTATGATGNTIYF. CDR3 in DNA: TGTGCCAGTAGTCCTACCGCGACAGGGGCAACTGGAAACACCATATATTTT.

This CDR3 reads CASSLEGDRGGNTIYF. The CDR3 DNA sequence: TGTGCCAGCAGCTTGGAGGGGGACAGGGGAGGAAACACCATATATTTT. The chain is built from TRBV5-4 and TRBJ1-3, with 10 bases identical to TRBD1. Looked up from germline, CDR1 is SGHNT and CDR2 is YYREEE (reference sequence). The CDR3 consists of 16 residues. Trimming took 0 bases from V and 4 from J; bases not matched to a gene: 4.

This chain links TRBV19 with TRBJ2-1, with TRBD1 matching over 8 bases. V was clipped by 6 bases and J by 5 bases; unmatched bases: 9. The CDR3 consists of 15 residues. Germline CDR1 LNHDA, CDR2 SQIVND (reference sequence). The CDR3 DNA reads TGTGCCAGTAGGACCGGGACAGGAGGACACAATGAGCAGTTCTTC. It encodes CASRTGTGGHNEQFF.

Only one count was recorded for this clone. This chain uses TRBV12-3 or TRBV12-4 with TRBJ2-2, with D possibly being TRBD2 (6 bases). V lost 7 bases, J lost 5 bases, and 11 bases lay in between. CDR3 size: 13 residues. The CDR3 DNA reads as TGTGCCAGCATGGGACTTCTTACCGGGGAGCTGTTTTTT. Protein: CASMGLLTGELFF.

This rearrangement joins TRBV5-1 to TRBJ1-3; unclear D gene. The length of the CDR3 is 15 residues. The V gene's germline CDR1 is SGHRS and CDR2 YFSETQ. Trimming cost V 4 bases and J 3 bases, with 14 bases left between them. Here the CDR3 reads CASSLREGGGNTIYF. The CDR3 nucleotides read TGCGCCAGCAGCCTCAGAGAGGGCGGTGGAAACACCATATATTTT. Supplemented by reference TRBV5-1 and TRBJ1-3, the full variable domain reads KAGVTQTPRYLIKTRGQQVTLSCSPISGHRSVSWYQQTPGQGLQFLFEYFSETQRNKGNFPGRFSGRQFSNSRSEMNVSTLELGDSALYLCASSLREGGGNTIYFGEGSWLTVV.

The genes are TRBV7-9 and TRBJ1-1; 8 bases agree with TRBD1. The CDR3 totals 13 residues. Germline CDR1 SEHNR, CDR2 FQNEAQ (reference sequence). V shed 8 bases, J shed 7 bases, and the junction held 9 bases outside the gene matches. The CDR3 DNA sequence: TGTGCCAGCTCACAGGGGGGTTTTGGTGAAGCTTTCTTT. It specifies CASSQGGFGEAFF.

This sequence joins TRBV28 and TRBJ1-5, with D possibly being TRBD1 (5 bases). The CDR3 is 14 residues long. Germline lookup yields CDR1 MDHEN and CDR2 SYDVKM. Between the trimmed V and J ends, which lost 4 bases and 7 bases, there was a span of 14 bases. CDR3 nucleotide sequence: TGTGCCAGCAGTTCGACAGCTATAGGGCAGCCCCAGCATTTT. Residues: CASSSTAIGQPQHF.

The genes are TRBV2 and TRBJ2-7, with 7 nucleotides matching TRBD1. Trimming at V came to 6 bases and at J to 3 bases, leaving 2 bases not matched to a gene. CDR3 length: 12 amino acids. The germline CDR1 and CDR2 sequences are SNHLY and FYNNEI. CDR3 DNA: TGTGCCAGCAGGGGGGACAGCTACGAGCAGTACTTC. Translating it yields CASRGDSYEQYF.

The chain links TRBV7-9 to TRBJ2-2; no firm D call. Trimming left V 4 bases short and J 1 base short, with 13 bases between. The CDR3 runs to 16 residues. Germline V gene lookup returns CDR1 SEHNR and CDR2 FQNEAQ (reference sequence). The chain's CDR3 is CASSSPLGKNTGELFF. CDR3 DNA sequence: TGTGCCAGCAGCTCCCCTTTGGGCAAGAACACCGGGGAGCTGTTTTTT.

This chain links TRBV27 with TRBJ2-5, with D unclear. Germline V gene data show CDR1 as MNHEY and CDR2 as SMNVEV (reference sequence). The CDR3 length is 13 residues. Between the trimmed V and J ends, which lost 3 bases and 2 bases, there was a span of 7 bases. Written as DNA, the CDR3 is TGTGCCAGCAGTTTTGTTATGCAAGAGACCCAGTACTTC. It translates to CASSFVMQETQYF.

This clone showed up just once. V and J are TRBV5-6 and TRBJ1-2; D not resolved. Germline values: CDR1 SGHDT, CDR2 YYEEEE. The CDR3 is 13 amino acids. V dropped 0 bases and J dropped 8 bases, with 11 bases sitting between them. The CDR3 region has the DNA TGTGCCAGCAGCTTGGTAATGGGCGGGGGCTACACCTTC. This codes for CASSLVMGGGYTF.

The chain carries TRBV30 and TRBJ2-3, with 10 nucleotides matching TRBD2. Germline CDR1 reads GTSNPN; CDR2 reads SVGIG (reference sequence). The CDR3 is made up of 16 amino acids. V dropped 4 bases and J dropped 2; count of bases not matched to a gene: 9. DNA of the CDR3: TGTGCCTGGACCCTAGGGACTAGCGCCTACACAGATACGCAGTATTTT. Translation gives CAWTLGTSAYTDTQYF.

The rearrangement uses TRBV5-1 and TRBJ2-7; the D gene is possibly TRBD2 (5 bases). V was trimmed by 4 bases and J by 1 base, leaving 12 bases between them. The CDR3 has 14 amino acids. Germline CDR1 and CDR2: SGHRS and YFSETQ. DNA of the CDR3: TGCGCCAGCAGCCCGGAACTAGGATCCTACGAGCAGTACTTC. Amino acids: CASSPELGSYEQYF.

The chain recombines TRBV9 with TRBJ2-3; TRBD2 agrees at 10 bases. V lost 1 base, J lost 2 bases, and 1 base stayed unmatched. Germline V gives CDR1 SGDLS, CDR2 YYNGEE. The CDR3 is 15 residues long. The CDR3 coding sequence is TGTGCCAGCAGCGTACTAGCGGGGGTCACAGATACGCAGTATTTT. As protein: CASSVLAGVTDTQYF.

There are a few counts of this clone. The V call is TRBV2, the J call TRBJ1-2; 9 bases line up with TRBD1. Looked up from germline, CDR1 is SNHLY and CDR2 is FYNNEI. The V and J ends lost 6 bases and 8 bases, in that order; junction bases with no gene match: 7. The CDR3 is made up of 13 amino acids. CDR3 sequence reads: CASRGTGLGGYTF. The CDR3 DNA reads as TGTGCCAGCAGAGGGACAGGGCTAGGGGGCTACACCTTC.

This clone was observed a few times. The J gene is TRBJ1-4, the V gene TRBV10-3, with D unresolved. Trimming took off 0 bases at V and 7 bases at J, with 12 bases between the two ends. The CDR3 is 15 residues long. The germline V gene encodes CDR1 ENHRY and CDR2 SYGVKD. The CDR3 nucleotides read TGTGCCATCAGTGAGTCGGCGTTAGGAGCTGAAAAACTGTTTTTT. Encoded protein: CAISESALGAEKLFF.

This clone occurred a few times. The chain joins TRBV9 to TRBJ1-6; 8 bases align to TRBD1. Germline lookup yields CDR1 SGDLS and CDR2 YYNGEE. CDR3 length: 14 residues. With 2 bases clipped from V and 8 bases from J, the junction kept 3 bases outside the gene matches. The DNA for the CDR3 is TGTGCCAGCAGCGTCCAGGGGGCGTATTCACCCCTCCACTTT. It codes for CASSVQGAYSPLHF.

CDR3 sequence (DNA): TGTGCCAGCAGCTTAGCCGGGGGGGAAGAGACCCAGTACTTC. It translates to CASSLAGGEETQYF. The chain has TRBV7-9 and TRBJ2-5; TRBD2 matches 8 bases. Germline V CDR1 and CDR2: SEHNR, FQNEAQ (reference sequence). V was pared by 0 bases and J by 3 bases, with 0 bases of the junction left unmatched. The CDR3 is 14 residues long.

The chain recombines TRBV12-5 with TRBJ2-5; the match to TRBD1 covers 9 bases. The CDR3 covers 13 residues. Trimming took 7 bases from V and 5 from J; bases not matched to a gene: 5. Per the germline V gene, CDR1 is LGHNT and CDR2 is FRNRAP. The CDR3 DNA sequence: TGTGCTAGTGCCACAGGACAGGGGGAGACCCAGTACTTC. Its translation: CASATGQGETQYF.

This chain uses TRBV7-2 with TRBJ2-7; 15 positions agree with TRBD2. The CDR3 runs 19 residues. V was pared by 5 bases and J by 2 bases, with 13 bases of the junction left unmatched. Germline CDR1 SGHTA, CDR2 FQGNSA. The CDR3 nucleotides are TGTGCCAGCAGCCGGGGTTCAGGACTAGCGGGGGGGTTAACCTACGAGCAGTACTTC. It yields the protein CASSRGSGLAGGLTYEQYF.

V gene TRBV27 combines with J gene TRBJ2-6, with a weak D call TRBD2 (5 bases). The CDR3 runs 17 residues. From germline, CDR1 is MNHEY and CDR2 SMNVEV (reference sequence). Trimming took 6 bases from V and 3 from J, leaving 18 bases between them. The CDR3 here is CASRELGLGSGANVLTF. In DNA form, the CDR3 reads TGTGCCAGCAGGGAGCTCGGGCTTGGGAGTGGGGCCAACGTCCTGACTTTC. The variable domain in full, completed from reference TRBV27 and TRBJ2-6, reads EAQVTQNPRYLITVTGKKLTVTCSQNMNHEYMSWYRQDPGLGLRQIYYSMNVEVTDKGDVPEGYKVSRKEKRNFPLILESPSPNQTSLYFCASRELGLGSGANVLTFGAGSRLTVL.

The rearrangement joins TRBV19 to TRBJ2-7; D possibly corresponds to TRBD2 (5 bases). V lost 4 bases and J lost 3, with 16 bases in between. Germline values: CDR1 LNHDA, CDR2 SQIVND (reference sequence). This CDR3 is 15 amino acids long. For the CDR3, the DNA is TGTGCCAGTAGTACAACTCAGGCGGGCAGCTACGAGCAGTACTTC. It codes for CASSTTQAGSYEQYF.